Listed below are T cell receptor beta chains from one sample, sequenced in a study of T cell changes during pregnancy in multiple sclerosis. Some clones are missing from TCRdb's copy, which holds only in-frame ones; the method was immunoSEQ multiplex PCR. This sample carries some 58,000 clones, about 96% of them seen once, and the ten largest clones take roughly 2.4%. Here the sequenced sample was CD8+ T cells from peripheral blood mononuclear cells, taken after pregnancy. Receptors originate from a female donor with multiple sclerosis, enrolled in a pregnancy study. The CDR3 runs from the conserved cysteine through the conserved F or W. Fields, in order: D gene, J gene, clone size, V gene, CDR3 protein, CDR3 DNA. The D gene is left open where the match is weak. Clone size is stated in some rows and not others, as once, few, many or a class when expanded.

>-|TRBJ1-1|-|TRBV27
CASWRGGNTEAFF
TGTGCCAGCTGGAGGGGTGGAAACACTGAAGCTTTCTTT
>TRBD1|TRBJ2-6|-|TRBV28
CASSSGQVGSGANVLTF
TGTGCCAGCAGTTCAGGACAGGTTGGATCTGGGGCCAACGTCCTGACTTTC
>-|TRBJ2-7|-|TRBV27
CASSPLVSDKQYF
TGTGCCAGCAGTCCCCTCGTAAGTGACAAGCAGTACTTC
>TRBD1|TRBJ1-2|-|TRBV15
CATTPDRGNLYGYTF
TGTGCCACCACCCCGGACAGGGGGAATCTCTATGGCTACACCTTC
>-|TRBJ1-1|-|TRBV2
CASMGGNTEAFF
TGTGCCAGCATGGGGGGGAACACTGAAGCTTTCTTT
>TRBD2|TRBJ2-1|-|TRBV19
CASSIGGGQYNEQFF
TGTGCCAGTAGTATAGGGGGGGGTCAGTACAATGAGCAGTTCTTC
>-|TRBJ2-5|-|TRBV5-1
CASGPGIAPSQETQYF
TGCGCCAGCGGGCCGGGGATTGCGCCCTCTCAAGAGACCCAGTACTTC
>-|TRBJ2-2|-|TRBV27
CASSPGQNTGELFF
TGTGCCAGCAGTCCAGGACAGAACACCGGGGAGCTGTTTTTT
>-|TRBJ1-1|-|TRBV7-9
CASSLEDGGTKSTEAFF
TGTGCCAGCAGCCTCGAGGACGGGGGGACCAAGAGCACTGAAGCTTTCTTT
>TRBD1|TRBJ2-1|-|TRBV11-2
CASSLGQGWNEQFF
TGTGCCAGCAGCTTAGGACAGGGGTGGAATGAGCAGTTCTTC
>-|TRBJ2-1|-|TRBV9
CASSPGRYNEQFF
TGTGCCAGCAGCCCGGGGAGATACAATGAGCAGTTCTTC
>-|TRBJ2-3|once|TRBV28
CASNPTVTDTQYF
TGTGCCAGCAACCCGACAGTCACAGATACGCAGTATTTT
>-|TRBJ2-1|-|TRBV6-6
CASGSIATGNHNEQFF
TGTGCCAGCGGGTCGATAGCGACCGGGAACCACAATGAGCAGTTCTTC
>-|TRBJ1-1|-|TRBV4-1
CASSLRLYRNTEAFF
TGCGCCAGCAGCCTCCGCCTGTACAGGAACACTGAAGCTTTCTTT
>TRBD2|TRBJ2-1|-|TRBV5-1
CASSPSETTSGRVNEQFF
TGCGCCAGCAGTCCCAGCGAAACGACTAGCGGGAGGGTCAATGAGCAGTTCTTC
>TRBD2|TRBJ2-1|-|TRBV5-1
CASSPRTSAYNEQFF
TGCGCCAGCAGCCCCCGGACTAGCGCCTACAATGAGCAGTTCTTC
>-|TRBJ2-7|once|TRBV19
CASSSYDGVEQYF
TGTGCCAGTAGTAGCTACGACGGAGTGGAGCAGTACTTC
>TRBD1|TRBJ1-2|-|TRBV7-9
CASSKAGQGISGYTF
TGTGCCAGCAGCAAAGCGGGACAGGGAATCTCTGGCTACACCTTC